This T cell receptor (beta chain) appears in the sequencing data of a study of human T cells and chemical hapten exposure. Looking at the study overall: The upper back received 0.01% DPC by patch testing, with results read at 6 days. Cases of alopecia areata, totalis or universalis occurred in a predominantly female patient group.

Specified time point: patch test 1, 2 weeks after DPC sensitization. Treatment defined: therapeutic diphenylcyclopropenone sensitization with weekly scalp DPC. Extraction of total RNA was performed on unfractionated whole blood. TCRdb used MiXCR to reprocess the RACE reads, holding one entry per CDR3 protein. Found here are around 300,000 distinct CDR3 sequences, roughly 6.9% of them singletons; the top ten hold approximately 8%. Study-wide points: TCRs whose frequency exceeded 1 in 1000 remained the same following DPC sensitization.

A word on this clonotype: No antigen is known for it.

V was clipped by 5 bases and J by 0 bases, with 10 bases between them. CDR3 length equals 15 residues. The sequencing used whole blood, collected in connection with sensitization to the hapten diphenylcyclopropenone (DPC). The TCR comes from a woman in her late teens or twenties with alopecia areata. Some clones in this sample may be carry-over from other donors' samples. The chain recombines TRBV12-3 or TRBV12-4 with TRBJ1-4, with TRBD1 as a possible D gene (6 bases). Here the CDR3 DNA reads TGTGCCAGCAGTGGCAGGGGTGCAACTAATGAAAAACTGTTTTTT. Translating it yields CASSGRGATNEKLFF.